This TCR beta chain came from a study of blood T cell repertoires in COVID-19. Overall study context: Researchers got acute and convalescent COVID-19 samples from the United States, Italy and Spain. From T cells, B-cell-depleted T cells, or PBMCs came the material, which was cDNA or gDNA.

In the original analysis: Scientists estimated how many nucleated cells there were by amplifying reference gene primers. This table comes from immunoSEQ multiplex PCR, and its TCRdb copy is limited to in-frame clones, with some not included. That table gives V, J and clone size, and the DNA gave D and trimming. The table includes 150,000 to 200,000 clones, approximately 88% detected once. The CDR3 is 17 amino acids. J gave up 2 bases and V 0 bases, and 6 bases lay outside the gene matches. Germline CDR1 is PRHDT and CDR2 is FYEKMQ (reference sequence). The sequencing sample was made of peripheral blood. The clonotype comes from a woman aged 55 to 70 who had recovered from COVID-19. The V call is TRBV13, the J call TRBJ2-3; 9 bases fit TRBD2. The CDR3 is CASSLGWLAGITDTQYF. CDR3 bases: TGTGCCAGCAGCTTAGGCTGGCTAGCGGGGATCACAGATACGCAGTATTTT.